The source of this T cell receptor (beta chain) is a study of T-cell reconstitution after alpha-beta-depleted transplantation in children. From germline, CDR1 is DFQATT and CDR2 SNEGSKA (reference sequence). This CDR3 has 10 amino acids. Unique molecular identifiers were built into the TCRbeta library. TCRdb fed the PCR reads into MiXCR, producing one record per CDR3 protein. The table lists a few hundred thousand distinct CDR3 sequences, 20% of them singletons. Note on this clonotype: Sequence at one end of the junction differs from germline and may be a read error.

This clonotype was obtained from a human donor who donated a stem cell graft to a child with acute myeloid leukemia. The chain couples TRBV20-1 to TRBJ2-7; D call uncertain. The starting material was PBMCs from the stem cell graft donor, obtained from the stem cell graft. Here the CDR3 reads CSAGELQQYF. For the CDR3, the DNA is TGCAGTGCTGGAGAGTTACAGCAGTACTTC.